This section outlines one T cell receptor beta chain sequence together with its context. This entry is derived from a study of blood T cell repertoires in COVID-19. Germline V CDR1 and CDR2: MNHEY, SVGEGT. This CDR3 spans 13 amino acids. The V end was cut by 5 bases, the J end by 6 bases, with 11 bases between. As handled by the study authors: From reference gene primer amplification, estimates of nucleated cell counts were derived. Data came from immunoSEQ multiplex PCR; TCRdb stores just in-frame clones and leaves some out. From that table come the V and J calls and clone size; the DNA was used to work out D and trimming. The repertoire holds about 250,000 clones, with around 89% as singletons.

Specimen: PBMCs or T cells enriched from blood (not recorded which). The receptor's source is a woman aged 45-60 years who had recovered from COVID-19. V usage is TRBV6-2 or TRBV6-3 and J usage is TRBJ1-5; D unclear. CDR3 in DNA: TGTGCCAGCAGTACCGCGCCTGCTCAGCCCCAGCATTTT. Its protein product is CASSTAPAQPQHF.